Presented here are 2 T cell receptor beta chains from one specimen sequenced in a study of blood T cells in healthy people across ages. A second PCR, run for about 7 to 11 cycles, used a sample-barcoded 5' primer plus a J-beta primer mix. Via MiXCR, TCRdb re-called the 5' RACE reads, giving one row per CDR3 protein. The sample holds about 800,000 distinct CDR3 sequences, roughly 25% seen once. This same sample was also taken into another study, of T cells of mothers and their children.

Sequencing was done on a sample of blood. The source of these receptors is a boy aged 10-17 years in good health.

This rearrangement joins TRBV27 to TRBJ1-5; 7 nucleotides line up with TRBD1. The germline V gene has CDR1 MNHEY and CDR2 SMNVEV (reference sequence). V shed 3 bases, J shed 5 bases, and the junction held 4 bases outside the gene matches. This CDR3 has 14 amino acids. The DNA of the CDR3 is TGTGCCAGCAGTTTCGGACAGGCTTATCAGCCCCAGCATTTT. It is translated as CASSFGQAYQPQHF.

This clonotype showed up just a few times. The chain employs TRBV7-2 and TRBJ1-6; D not resolved. Germline V gives CDR1 SGHTA, CDR2 FQGNSA. This CDR3 spans 11 amino acids. V dropped 1 base and J dropped 15 bases, with 7 bases sitting between them. The CDR3 region has the DNA TGTGCCAGCAGCTTAGGGGGAGGCCTCCACTTT. Translated, it gives CASSLGGGLHF.